Listed here are 5 T cell receptor beta chains from one sample, sequenced in a study of T cell responses to AZD1222 COVID-19 vaccine (dated by TCRdb to the early 2020s). Libraries came from the immunoSEQ multiplex PCR assay. Sourced from immuneACCESS, this table was stored by TCRdb with only in-frame sequences that have V and J called. A share of the clones is absent; for the studies checked, an unresolved V gene accounts for under half, and the remainder has no known explanation. This sample gives roughly 180,000 clones in total; 90% to 95% of them show up just once. 1% to 1.5% of the sample is taken by the ten largest. Taken with the paper, the label for time point translates to: about 28 days (+/-7) after the second vaccine dose. The starting material was peripheral blood, obtained 28 days after the second AZD1222 dose. The source is an adult who received the AZD1222 COVID-19 vaccine.

The V and J genes are TRBV10-2 and TRBJ2-1; the D is unclear. CDR3 length: 13 residues. Between the trimmed V and J ends, which lost 4 bases and 4 bases, there was a span of 8 bases. Germline V gives CDR1 WSHSY, CDR2 SAAADI. Here the CDR3 DNA reads TGCGCCAGCAGTGCCGGCCTTTACAATGAGCAGTTCTTC. Its translation is CASSAGLYNEQFF.

This clone occurred once. The genes are TRBV3-1 (or the pseudogene TRBV3-2) and TRBJ2-7; TRBD2 might be the D (7 bases). The CDR3 runs 15 residues. Germline V gene data show CDR1 as LGHDT and CDR2 as YNNKEL (reference sequence). The V end was cut by 4 bases, the J end by 2 bases, with 15 bases between. In DNA, the CDR3 is TGTGCCAGCAGCCGTGGGGGGGCCATTACCTACGAGCAGTACTTC. It yields the protein CASSRGGAITYEQYF.

The chain links TRBV9 to TRBJ2-3; perhaps TRBD2 as D (5 bases). Germline loops: CDR1 SGDLS, CDR2 YYNGEE. Deletions cut 0 bases from V and 1 base from J, with 9 bases between. The CDR3 length is 15 residues. The CDR3 is CASSVDGGRTDTQYF. CDR3 in DNA: TGTGCCAGCAGCGTAGATGGCGGGCGCACAGATACGCAGTATTTT.

This chain links TRBV30 with TRBJ1-1, with 9 positions matching TRBD1. Germline V gene sequence: CDR1 GTSNPN, CDR2 SVGIG (reference sequence). This CDR3 comprises 13 residues. Unmatched junction bases numbered 0, after V lost 3 bases and J lost 1 base. The chain's CDR3 is CAWRTGGNTEAFF. The CDR3 DNA reads as TGTGCCTGGAGGACAGGGGGGAACACTGAAGCTTTCTTT.

The chain combines TRBV7-2 with TRBJ2-7, with 11 bases that match TRBD2. Germline values: CDR1 SGHTA, CDR2 FQGNSA. The CDR3 sequence is 15 residues long. Trimming removed 3 bases from V and 4 bases from J; junction bases left unmatched: 5. For the CDR3, the DNA is TGTGCCAGCAGCTTGACTAGCGGGAAGTCGTACGAGCAGTACTTC. Protein product: CASSLTSGKSYEQYF.